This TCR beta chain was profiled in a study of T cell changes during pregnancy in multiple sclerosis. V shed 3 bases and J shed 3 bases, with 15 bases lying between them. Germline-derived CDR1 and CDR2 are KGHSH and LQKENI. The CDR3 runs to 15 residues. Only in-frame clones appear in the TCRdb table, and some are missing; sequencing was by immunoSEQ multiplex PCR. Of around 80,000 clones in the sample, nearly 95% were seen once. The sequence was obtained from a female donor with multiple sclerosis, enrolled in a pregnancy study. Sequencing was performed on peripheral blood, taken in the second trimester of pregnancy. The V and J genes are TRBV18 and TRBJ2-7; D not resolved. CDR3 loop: CASSPPAQADYEQYF. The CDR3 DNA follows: TGTGCCAGCTCACCTCCCGCGCAGGCAGACTACGAGCAGTACTTC.